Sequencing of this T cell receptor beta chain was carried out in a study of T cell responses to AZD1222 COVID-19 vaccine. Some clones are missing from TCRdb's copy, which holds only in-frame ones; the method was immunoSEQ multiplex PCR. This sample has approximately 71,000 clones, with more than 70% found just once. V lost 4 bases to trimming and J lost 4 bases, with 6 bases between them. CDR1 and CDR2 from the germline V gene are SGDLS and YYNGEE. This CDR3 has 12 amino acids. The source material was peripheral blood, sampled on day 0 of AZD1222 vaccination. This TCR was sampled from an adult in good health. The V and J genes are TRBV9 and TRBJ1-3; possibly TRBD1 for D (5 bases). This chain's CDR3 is CASSPGGNTIYF. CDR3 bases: TGTGCCAGCAGCCCAGGGGGAAACACCATATATTTT.